This T cell receptor (beta chain) was captured in a study of T cell responses to AZD1222 COVID-19 vaccine. Study at large: Second-dose recipients at about 4 or about 12 weeks were treated as one pooled group.

This CDR3 spans 14 amino acids. CDR1 SGDLS and CDR2 YYNGEE come from the germline V gene. Trimming took off 0 bases at V and 9 bases at J, with 10 bases between the two ends. In regard to this clone: Its matching antigen is unknown.

Overall study results and limits: At 160-218 and 743-854, vaccine-associated CD4 TCRs were dominant, and they spanned spike. There were mostly white British donors and more females than males, and clonal diversity was possibly underestimated. The peak T cell response came first, and repertoires were sampled only after it.

Assay: immunoSEQ multiplex PCR; the TCRdb copy retains only in-frame clones and omits some. The sample has 95,000 to 100,000 clones, roughly 87% seen once. The sequence was obtained from an adult in good health. The material was peripheral blood, obtained on day 0 of AZD1222 vaccination. The V call is TRBV9, the J call TRBJ1-6; unclear D gene. The CDR3 is CASSVEREGSPLHF. CDR3 nucleotides: TGTGCCAGCAGCGTAGAGAGGGAAGGTTCACCCCTCCACTTT.